A single sample gave rise to the 17 T cell receptor beta chains below, sequenced in a study of response to subunit inactivated influenza vaccine. Each CDR3 protein is one row after TCRdb ran MiXCR on the RT-PCR reads. This sample has 600,000 to 850,000 distinct CDR3 sequences, with 14% found just once. The sequences come from PBMCs from blood, collected 14 days before vaccination. Source of these receptors: a man aged 50-59 years who received an inactivated influenza vaccine.

This clonotype was seen a handful of times. The chain is built from TRBV6-1 and TRBJ2-6; D is possibly TRBD2 (5 bases). The V gene lost 6 bases and the J gene lost 2 bases, with 14 bases spanning the gap. The CDR3 spans 16 residues. Looked up from germline, CDR1 is MNHNS and CDR2 is SASEGT. The CDR3: CASSPGEGAGANVLTF. The DNA of the CDR3 is TGTGCCAGCAGCCCCGGAGAGGGCGCTGGGGCCAACGTCCTGACTTTC.

V usage is TRBV24-1 and J usage is TRBJ2-1; 10 bases are a match to TRBD2. The CDR3 has 15 amino acids. Germline V gives CDR1 KGHDR, CDR2 SFDVKD. Trimming removed 4 bases from V and 5 bases from J; junction bases left unmatched: 4. As DNA, the CDR3 is TGTGCCACCAGTGACGGAGGACTAGCGGACAATGAGCAGTTCTTC. Encoded protein: CATSDGGLADNEQFF.

The sample holds a few counts of this clonotype. One junction end does not reproduce the germline sequence, and a read error may be involved. The V call is TRBV12-3 or TRBV12-4, the J call TRBJ2-7; 7 bases fit TRBD2. The CDR3 extends over 11 amino acids. Here the CDR3 reads CASSLGPGLSF. CDR3 DNA: TGTGCCAGCAGCCTTGGTCCGGGACTAAGCTTC.

This clonotype was counted between two and nine times. This rearrangement joins TRBV12-3 or TRBV12-4 to TRBJ2-2; 8 positions agree with TRBD1. V lost 6 bases and J lost 7; bases outside the gene matches: 7. There are 14 residues in the CDR3. CDR3 sequence reads: CASSWTGLSGELFF. Here the CDR3 DNA reads TGTGCCAGCAGCTGGACAGGGTTAAGCGGGGAGCTGTTTTTT.

This clonotype has a handful of counts. The chain has TRBV5-1 and TRBJ2-3; TRBD2 aligns across 12 bases. This CDR3 comprises 18 residues. Losses at the gene ends were 4 bases for V and 6 bases for J; bases not matched to a gene: 15. CDR1 is SGHRS and CDR2 is YFSETQ in the germline V gene. The CDR3 DNA is TGCGCCAGCAGCCTATACGAGAGACTAGCGGGGGCTGGGGATACGCAGTATTTT. It translates to CASSLYERLAGAGDTQYF.

The chain is built from TRBV3-1 and TRBJ1-4, with D maybe TRBD1 (6 bases). Germline V gives CDR1 LGHDT, CDR2 YNNKEL (reference sequence). The CDR3 is 15 residues long. Trimming removed 0 bases at V and 7 bases at J, with 12 bases between. CDR3 amino acids: CASSQDLQGSEKLFF. CDR3 coding DNA: TGTGCCAGCAGCCAAGACTTACAGGGAAGTGAAAAACTGTTTTTT.

The genes are TRBV20-1 and TRBJ1-4; 10 bases align to TRBD1. Trimming cost V 3 bases and J 0 bases; bases outside gene matches: 7. The CDR3 has 17 residues. Germline V gives CDR1 DFQATT, CDR2 SNEGSKA (reference sequence). The chain's CDR3 is CSASGDRGIPTNEKLFF. DNA of the CDR3: TGCAGTGCTAGCGGGGACAGGGGCATTCCAACTAATGAAAAACTGTTTTTT.

This clonotype showed up just a few times. The rearrangement uses TRBV2 and TRBJ1-6; TRBD1 matches at 7 bases. Per the germline V gene, CDR1 is SNHLY and CDR2 is FYNNEI. The CDR3 length is 13 residues. V lost 6 bases and J lost 7; bases outside the gene matches: 3. CDR3 nucleotide sequence: TGTGCCAGCAGCGGGACAGAGAATTCACCCCTCCACTTT. Translated: CASSGTENSPLHF.

This clonotype has just a few counts. The chain carries TRBV24-1 and TRBJ2-3, with D possibly matching TRBD1 (6 bases). Trimming pared 9 bases from V and 2 bases from J, leaving 11 bases between. CDR1 KGHDR and CDR2 SFDVKD come from the germline V gene. The CDR3 runs 13 residues. CDR3: CATQGFSTDTQYF. In DNA, the CDR3 is TGTGCCACCCAGGGGTTTTCCACAGATACGCAGTATTTT.

This clonotype has just a few counts. The V and J genes are TRBV7-2 and TRBJ2-1, with no clear D. This CDR3 is built from 11 residues. Germline values: CDR1 SGHTA, CDR2 FQGNSA. Trimming removed 2 bases at V and 9 bases at J, with 5 bases between. The CDR3 region is CASSLFGEQFF. The CDR3, as DNA: TGTGCCAGCAGCTTATTCGGTGAGCAGTTCTTC.

This clonotype came up a few times. This chain links TRBV23-1 with TRBJ2-7; D possibly corresponds to TRBD1 (6 bases). TRBV23-1 is an ORF for which the function is uncertain. This CDR3 is built from 16 residues. V gave up 4 bases and J gave up 0 bases, with 16 bases separating them. The CDR3, as DNA: TGCGCCAGCAGTCTTCCCGGGACATTCAGCTCCTACGAGCAGTACTTC. This codes for CASSLPGTFSSYEQYF.

In its sample, this clonotype was seen many times. At one end, the junction sequence differs from germline, possibly due to a read error. CDR3 nucleotides: TGTGCCAGCAGCCCGGGGGCGGACTATGACCTACCTGGAGACACCATATATTTT. It encodes CASSPGADYDLPGDTIYF. The chain combines TRBV4-2 with TRBJ1-3; the D gene is possibly TRBD1 (6 bases). This CDR3 region has 18 residues. The germline V gene encodes CDR1 LGHNA and CDR2 YNFKEQ.

This clonotype showed up just a few times. This chain connects TRBV13 to TRBJ2-5, with D perhaps TRBD2 (5 bases). The CDR3 consists of 14 residues. With 4 bases removed from V and 4 bases from J, the gap between germline ends came to 13 bases. The germline V gene encodes CDR1 PRHDT and CDR2 FYEKMQ (reference sequence). CDR3 in DNA: TGTGCCAGCAGCTACGAGCGGTCCCTAGAGACCCAGTACTTC. Translation gives CASSYERSLETQYF.

The rearrangement uses TRBV9 and TRBJ2-2; 15 nucleotides line up with TRBD2. CDR3 length: 19 amino acids. The V segment lost 3 bases and the J segment 1 base; nucleotides outside the gene matches: 7. In germline, CDR1 is SGDLS, CDR2 YYNGEE. The CDR3 sequence: CASSDGTSGGIMNTGELFF. DNA for the CDR3: TGTGCCAGCAGCGATGGGACTAGCGGGGGGATAATGAACACCGGGGAGCTGTTTTTT.

J is TRBJ2-3 and V is TRBV4-2; TRBD1 might be the D (5 bases). Germline assignment: CDR1 LGHNA and CDR2 YNFKEQ. Trimming took 4 bases from V and 4 from J, leaving 21 bases between them. The CDR3 runs 17 residues. CDR3 amino acids: CASSPQSRNKGPDTQYF. CDR3 DNA sequence: TGTGCCAGCAGCCCACAGAGTCGTAACAAGGGGCCAGATACGCAGTATTTT.

This chain links TRBV28 with TRBJ2-7, with unresolved D. The CDR3 is 15 amino acids. Trimming cost V 1 base and J 1 base, with 11 bases left between them. The V gene's germline CDR1 is MDHEN and CDR2 SYDVKM. The CDR3 loop reads CASSLLVGKSYEQYF. The CDR3 nucleotides read TGTGCCAGCAGTTTATTGGTAGGGAAGTCCTACGAGCAGTACTTC.

The gene calls are TRBV4-3 and TRBJ2-3, with D perhaps TRBD1 or TRBD2 (5 bases each). V shed 2 bases and J shed 10 bases, with 28 bases lying between them. CDR1 LGHNA and CDR2 YSLEER come from the germline V gene. The CDR3 contains 18 residues. CDR3: CASSQQIPGLSPQGAQYF. The CDR3 DNA sequence: TGCGCCAGCAGCCAACAGATACCCGGACTTAGTCCCCAGGGAGCGCAGTATTTT.